The 28 T cell receptor beta chains listed next were all sequenced from one sample in a study of blood T cell repertoires in COVID-19. Clones were read by immunoSEQ multiplex PCR, and TCRdb kept only the in-frame ones, dropping some. The sample records about 370,000 clones, around 89% being singletons. Sequencing was done on a sample of peripheral blood. The receptors originated from a man between 18 and 35 years old with active or convalescent COVID-19.

The chain carries TRBV7-3 and TRBJ2-5; TRBD1 might be the D (5 bases). Germline CDR1 and CDR2: SGHTA and FQGTGA. This CDR3 is 16 amino acids long. The V gene lost 2 bases and the J gene lost 2 bases, with 15 bases spanning the gap. CDR3 in amino acids: CASSLSGQGTQETQYF. The CDR3 bases are TGTGCCAGCAGCTTATCAGGGCAGGGAACTCAAGAGACCCAGTACTTC. Drawing the rest from reference TRBV7-3 and TRBJ2-5, the complete variable domain is GAGVSQTPSNKVTEKGKYVELRCDPISGHTALYWYRQSLGQGPEFLIYFQGTGAADDSGLPNDRFFAVRPEGSVSTLKIQRTERGDSAVYLCASSLSGQGTQETQYFGPGTRLLVL.

Remarks on this clone: The junction differs from germline at one of its ends, possibly a read error. The chain carries TRBV19 and TRBJ2-6, with D perhaps TRBD1 (5 bases). CDR1 is LNHDA, CDR2 SQIVND, per germline (reference sequence). The CDR3 covers 15 residues. CDR3 sequence (DNA): TGTGCCAGTCACGTCCCAGGGTCTGGGGCCAACGTGCTGACTTTC. The encoded protein is CASHVPGSGANVLTF.

The chain combines TRBV6-5 with TRBJ1-6, with 7 nucleotides matching TRBD1. Trimming removed 9 bases from V and 4 bases from J; junction bases left unmatched: 9. CDR1 is MNHEY and CDR2 is SVGAGI in the germline V gene. The CDR3 is 15 residues long. This CDR3 is CASLRDRYYNSPLHF. The CDR3, as DNA: TGTGCCAGTCTCCGGGACAGATATTATAATTCACCCCTCCACTTT.

The chain couples TRBV2 to TRBJ1-1, with D possibly being TRBD1 (5 bases). This CDR3 is built from 12 residues. V lost 7 bases, J lost 4 bases, and 10 bases lay in between. Per germline, CDR1 SNHLY and CDR2 FYNNEI. CDR3 sequence reads: CASTYRSTEAFF. CDR3 bases: TGTGCCAGCACATACAGGAGCACTGAAGCTTTCTTT. Full variable domain (remainder filled in from reference TRBV2 and TRBJ1-1): EPEVTQTPSHQVTQMGQEVILRCVPISNHLYFYWYRQILGQKVEFLVSFYNNEISEKSEIFDDQFSVERPDGSNFTLKIRSTKLEDSAMYFCASTYRSTEAFFGQGTRLTVV.

This chain uses TRBV19 with TRBJ1-1; D perhaps matches TRBD1 (5 bases). Trimming stripped 4 bases from V and 1 base from J, with 16 bases between. Germline-derived CDR1 and CDR2 are LNHDA and SQIVND (reference sequence). CDR3 size: 16 residues. DNA for the CDR3: TGTGCCAGTAGTACCCAAAGGGGCCCTAGGAACACTGAAGCTTTCTTT. Its translation: CASSTQRGPRNTEAFF. Complete variable domain (other parts from reference TRBV19 and TRBJ1-1): DGGITQSPKYLFRKEGQNVTLSCEQNLNHDAMYWYRQDPGQGLRLIYYSQIVNDFQKGDIAEGYSVSREKKESFPLTVTSAQKNPTAFYLCASSTQRGPRNTEAFFGQGTRLTVV.

The chain carries TRBV9 and TRBJ1-6; D is possibly TRBD1 (6 bases). CDR3 size: 12 residues. V was trimmed by 3 bases and J by 10 bases, leaving 8 bases between them. Germline V gene lookup returns CDR1 SGDLS and CDR2 YYNGEE. The chain's CDR3 is CASSDQGSPLHF. The CDR3 DNA is TGTGCCAGCAGCGATCAGGGGTCACCCCTCCACTTT. The variable domain in full, with the rest retrieved from reference TRBV9 and TRBJ1-6, is DSGVTQTPKHLITATGQRVTLRCSPRSGDLSVYWYQQSLDQGLQFLIQYYNGEERAKGNILERFSAQQFPDLHSELNLSSLELGDSALYFCASSDQGSPLHFGNGTRLTVT.

The V gene is TRBV28, the J gene TRBJ1-1; D gene ambiguous. This CDR3 spans 11 amino acids. V was cut by 10 bases and J by 4 bases, with 10 bases left in between. CDR1 is MDHEN and CDR2 is SYDVKM in the germline V gene. The CDR3 spells CATRRVTEAFF. In DNA, the CDR3 is TGTGCCACCAGGCGGGTCACTGAAGCTTTCTTT.

This chain uses TRBV7-2 with TRBJ2-1; 13 bases line up with TRBD2. Germline V gene sequence: CDR1 SGHTA, CDR2 FQGNSA. The V and J ends lost 0 bases and 9 bases, in that order; junction bases with no gene match: 8. The CDR3 contains 17 residues. The CDR3 loop reads CASSLAGTSGRAFEQFF. In DNA form, the CDR3 reads TGTGCCAGCAGCTTAGCGGGAACTAGCGGGAGGGCGTTTGAGCAGTTCTTC.

The CDR3 sequence is CASSYAPRETQYF. Here the CDR3 DNA reads TGTGCCAGCAGTTACGCCCCCCGGGAGACCCAGTACTTC. The chain carries TRBV6-5 and TRBJ2-5; no clear D. Trimming removed 2 bases from V and 5 bases from J, with 9 bases in between. Germline V CDR1 and CDR2: MNHEY, SVGAGI. This CDR3 has 13 amino acids.

The rearrangement joins TRBV4-3 to TRBJ2-3, with 9 bases lining up with TRBD2. The CDR3 spans 17 residues. CDR1 LGHNA and CDR2 YSLEER come from the germline V gene. J lost 0 bases, V lost 1 base, and 5 bases had no gene match. The CDR3 region has the DNA TGCGCCAGCAGCCAAGTAAGACTAGCGGCTAGCACAGATACGCAGTATTTT. Translation gives CASSQVRLAASTDTQYF.

V and J are TRBV9 and TRBJ1-5; D is perhaps TRBD1 (5 bases). The CDR3 totals 15 residues. In germline, CDR1 is SGDLS, CDR2 YYNGEE. V was trimmed by 4 bases and J by 6 bases, leaving 17 bases between them. The CDR3 loop is CASSRDPGGVQPQHF. The CDR3 DNA follows: TGTGCCAGCAGCCGAGACCCTGGGGGGGTTCAGCCCCAGCATTTT.

The CDR3 is CASSYSTRGDTEAFF. CDR3 bases: TGTGCCAGCAGTTACTCGACACGGGGAGACACTGAAGCTTTCTTT. The chain recombines TRBV28 with TRBJ1-1; D remains ambiguous. The length of the CDR3 is 15 residues. Trimming took 4 bases from V and 3 from J, leaving 15 bases between them. Germline V gives CDR1 MDHEN, CDR2 SYDVKM.

This rearrangement joins TRBV6-5 to TRBJ1-5; 8 positions agree with TRBD1. V was pared by 6 bases and J by 10 bases, with 8 bases of the junction left unmatched. There are 13 residues in the CDR3. CDR1 MNHEY and CDR2 SVGAGI come from the germline V gene. In nucleotides, the CDR3 is TGTGCCAGCAGCTTGGACAGGGAAGGCCCCCAGCATTTT. This codes for CASSLDREGPQHF.

The J gene is TRBJ2-1, the V gene TRBV25-1, with D perhaps matching TRBD2 (5 bases). Germline lookup yields CDR1 MGHDK and CDR2 SYGVNS. The length of the CDR3 is 15 residues. The ends were cut back, 6 bases at V and 2 bases at J, with 14 bases in the middle. The CDR3 is CASRTDSYTYNEQFF. The CDR3 DNA is TGTGCCAGCAGGACGGACTCGTACACCTACAATGAGCAGTTCTTC.

The V call is TRBV5-6, the J call TRBJ2-7, with TRBD2 matching 15 bases. Looked up from germline, CDR1 is SGHDT and CDR2 is YYEEEE. The V segment lost 4 bases and the J segment 2 bases; nucleotides outside the gene matches: 4. The CDR3 is 16 residues long. The CDR3 region is CASSPGTSGRTYEQYF. In nucleotides, the CDR3 is TGTGCCAGCAGCCCCGGGACTAGCGGGAGGACCTACGAGCAGTACTTC.

J is TRBJ2-7 and V is TRBV27; TRBD2 matches at 8 bases. Germline V lookup: CDR1 MNHEY, CDR2 SMNVEV (reference sequence). The CDR3 totals 15 residues. Trimming cost V 0 bases and J 2 bases; bases outside gene matches: 3. CDR3 sequence (DNA): TGTGCCAGCAGTTTATCGGGACTAGAGCCCTACGAGCAGTACTTC. Protein: CASSLSGLEPYEQYF.

V usage is TRBV6-5 and J usage is TRBJ1-4, with a possible D match to TRBD1 (5 bases). V lost 2 bases, J lost 3 bases, and 10 bases lay in between. The CDR3 spans 15 residues. The germline V gene encodes CDR1 MNHEY and CDR2 SVGAGI. CDR3 residues: CASSYQGSSNEKLFF. In nucleotides, the CDR3 is TGTGCCAGCAGTTACCAGGGTTCCTCTAATGAAAAACTGTTTTTT.

A remark on this clone: Other DNA sequences from this sample encode an identical CDR3 as well. The chain uses TRBV18 and TRBJ1-1, with a possible D match to TRBD1 (6 bases). The CDR3 is 14 residues long. V lost 6 bases to trimming and J lost 1 base, with 12 bases between them. Germline CDR1 is KGHSH and CDR2 is LQKENI. CDR3 DNA sequence: TGTGCCAGCTCCCGTGGACAGACGAACACTGAAGCTTTCTTT. Translated, it gives CASSRGQTNTEAFF.

V gene TRBV29-1 combines with J gene TRBJ2-3; 9 bases are a match to TRBD2. V dropped 0 bases and J dropped 7; count of bases not matched to a gene: 11. Germline CDR1 and CDR2: SQVTM and ANQGSEA. This CDR3 contains 16 residues. This CDR3 is CSVEDPYSGSFYTQYF. DNA of the CDR3: TGCAGCGTTGAAGATCCGTATAGCGGGAGTTTCTATACGCAGTATTTT.

The J gene is TRBJ1-5, the V gene TRBV27; D might be TRBD1 (6 bases). CDR3 length: 15 amino acids. The germline V and J ends were trimmed by 5 bases and 3 bases, with 14 bases remaining between them. Germline loops: CDR1 MNHEY, CDR2 SMNVEV (reference sequence). CDR3 sequence: CASSIQGYTNQPQHF. CDR3 nucleotides: TGTGCCAGCAGTATACAGGGTTATACCAATCAGCCCCAGCATTTT.

The rearrangement uses TRBV6-2 or TRBV6-3 and TRBJ1-2; 9 nucleotides line up with TRBD1. This CDR3 has 18 residues. V gave up 0 bases and J gave up 5 bases; unmatched junction bases: 13. The germline V gene encodes CDR1 MNHEY and CDR2 SVGEGT. CDR3 sequence (DNA): TGTGCCAGCAGTTACTCGAGACAGGGGGGCGCAGGGGAGTATGGCTACACCTTC. This sequence encodes CASSYSRQGGAGEYGYTF.

The chain employs TRBV6-1 and TRBJ1-5, with D unclear. This CDR3 is built from 17 residues. Germline CDR1 is MNHNS and CDR2 is SASEGT. Trimming removed 1 base from V and 2 bases from J, with 15 bases in between. CDR3 bases: TGTGCCAGCAGTGAAGTCGTCAGTTCTGGAGGCAATCAGCCCCAGCATTTT. Protein sequence: CASSEVVSSGGNQPQHF.

The J gene is TRBJ1-1, the V gene TRBV6-5; D is ambiguous. The CDR3 extends over 15 amino acids. Trimming left V 0 bases short and J 4 bases short, with 12 bases between. Per germline, CDR1 MNHEY and CDR2 SVGAGI. The DNA for the CDR3 is TGTGCCAGCAGTTACTCGATTCTCCCGGGCACTGAAGCTTTCTTT. Amino acids: CASSYSILPGTEAFF.

The chain couples TRBV28 to TRBJ2-1, with TRBD1 identical over 10 bases. After removal of 8 bases from V and 7 bases from J, the junction contained 8 bases not matched to a gene. The length of the CDR3 is 14 residues. The germline gives CDR1 MDHEN, CDR2 SYDVKM. The CDR3 reads CASEDRGRGNEQFF. In DNA, the CDR3 is TGTGCCAGCGAAGACAGGGGGCGAGGGAATGAGCAGTTCTTC.

The gene calls are TRBV6-4 and TRBJ2-3, with 8 bases identical to TRBD2. There are 15 residues in the CDR3. V dropped 2 bases and J dropped 2; count of bases not matched to a gene: 3. From germline, CDR1 is MRHNA and CDR2 SNTAGT. CDR3 residues: CASSDSGGPTDTQYF. As DNA, the CDR3 is TGTGCCAGCAGTGACAGCGGGGGACCCACAGATACGCAGTATTTT.

This clone has only one observation. The chain joins TRBV5-1 to TRBJ2-1; 11 bases map to TRBD2. The V gene end was trimmed by 1 base and the J gene end by 6 bases; junction bases not matched to a gene: 6. This CDR3 is 16 amino acids long. Germline V gene lookup returns CDR1 SGHRS and CDR2 YFSETQ. CDR3 region: CASSLSTSGSGNEQFF. The CDR3 nucleotides read TGCGCCAGCAGCTTGTCCACTAGCGGGAGCGGCAATGAGCAGTTCTTC.

The chain employs TRBV7-2 and TRBJ2-4, with D perhaps TRBD2 (6 bases). The length of the CDR3 is 14 residues. Trimming removed 4 bases from V and 9 bases from J, with 16 bases in between. In germline, CDR1 is SGHTA, CDR2 FQGNSA. CDR3 loop: CASSSDIPAGIQYF. For the CDR3, the DNA is TGTGCCAGCAGCTCTGACATACCAGCGGGCATTCAGTACTTC.

The chain has TRBV5-1 and TRBJ2-7, with TRBD2 identical over 7 bases. Unmatched junction bases numbered 10, after V lost 5 bases and J lost 5 bases. CDR1 and CDR2 from the germline V gene are SGHRS and YFSETQ. The CDR3 has 14 amino acids. CDR3 in amino acids: CASRAGPAVDEQYF. The CDR3 region has the DNA TGCGCCAGCAGAGCGGGACCGGCGGTAGACGAGCAGTACTTC.